The 8 T cell receptor beta chains listed next were all sequenced from one sample in a study of identical twins. TCRdb re-analysed the 5' RACE reads in MiXCR, keeping a single row per CDR3 protein. Among under 1 million distinct CDR3 sequences, 10% to 15% were seen once, and the ten largest hold 1.5% to 2%. The same data also went into a second study, on yellow fever vaccine responses in identical twins.

The sequenced sample was PBMCs. The receptors originated from a woman aged 18 to 35 in good health.

The chain is built from TRBV6-2 or TRBV6-3 and TRBJ2-3, with D possibly called TRBD1 or TRBD2 (5 bases each). Per the germline V gene, CDR1 is MNHEY and CDR2 is SVGEGT. Trimming removed 6 bases from V and 3 bases from J, with 16 bases in between. The CDR3 has 15 residues. The CDR3 DNA is TGTGCCAGCAGCCCCGATGGCAGGGAGACAGATACGCAGTATTTT. This encodes CASSPDGRETDTQYF.

This clonotype was picked up a small number of times. The chain couples TRBV6-5 to TRBJ2-2; TRBD1 might be the D (6 bases). V lost 4 bases and J lost 5, with 17 bases in between. This CDR3 contains 16 residues. Per germline, CDR1 MNHEY and CDR2 SVGAGI. CDR3 sequence: CASSSTGYSRTGELFF. The CDR3 nucleotides are TGTGCCAGCAGTTCTACAGGGTACTCTCGAACCGGGGAGCTGTTTTTT.

At least ten counts were recorded for this clonotype. The J gene is TRBJ1-5, the V gene TRBV20-1; D gene unclear. The V gene lost 0 bases and the J gene lost 5 bases, with 5 bases spanning the gap. Per the germline V gene, CDR1 is DFQATT and CDR2 is SNEGSKA (reference sequence). This CDR3 spans 12 amino acids. The CDR3 loop is CSARDGDQPQHF. CDR3 in DNA: TGCAGTGCTAGAGACGGGGATCAGCCCCAGCATTTT.

This rearrangement joins TRBV19 to TRBJ2-4; 7 positions agree with TRBD2. The V gene's germline CDR1 is LNHDA and CDR2 SQIVND (reference sequence). CDR3 length: 16 residues. V lost 0 bases, J lost 1 base, and 3 bases stayed unmatched. DNA for the CDR3: TGTGCCAGTAGTATAGAGGTGGGGGGGGCCAAAAACATTCAGTACTTC. It specifies CASSIEVGGAKNIQYF.

In its sample, this clonotype was seen a few times. The gene calls are TRBV7-9 and TRBJ1-4; D is ambiguous. The CDR3 contains 14 residues. CDR1 is SEHNR and CDR2 is FQNEAQ in the germline V gene (reference sequence). Trimming pared 4 bases from V and 2 bases from J, leaving 8 bases between. The CDR3 reads CASSYFTTNEKLFF. As DNA, the CDR3 is TGTGCCAGCAGCTACTTCACGACTAATGAAAAACTGTTTTTT.

This clonotype has more than one count but fewer than ten. CDR3 residues: CASSFHGSGAKNIQYF. CDR3 DNA: TGTGCCAGCAGCTTCCATGGGTCTGGAGCCAAAAACATTCAGTACTTC. The V gene is TRBV7-2, the J gene TRBJ2-4, with D unresolved. V lost 3 bases, J lost 0 bases, and 12 bases lay in between. There are 16 residues in the CDR3. Germline-derived CDR1 and CDR2 are SGHTA and FQGNSA.

This clonotype occurred a few times. V gene TRBV28 combines with J gene TRBJ2-2, with D tentatively TRBD1 (6 bases). CDR1 and CDR2 from the germline V gene are MDHEN and SYDVKM. V lost 7 bases and J 6 bases, leaving 15 bases between the germline ends. The CDR3 contains 14 residues. The CDR3 coding sequence is TGTGCCAGCACTAAATACAACAGGGCCGGGGAGCTGTTTTTT. This codes for CASTKYNRAGELFF.

The J gene is TRBJ2-6, the V gene TRBV5-1, with D maybe TRBD1 (5 bases). CDR1 is SGHRS, CDR2 YFSETQ, per germline. The V and J ends lost 1 base and 2 bases respectively, with 16 bases between them. The CDR3 is made up of 18 amino acids. The DNA of the CDR3 is TGCGCCAGCAGCTTGTCGTGGACAACCCAGGCTGGGGCCAACGTCCTGACTTTC. It is translated as CASSLSWTTQAGANVLTF. Using reference TRBV5-1 and TRBJ2-6 for the parts outside the CDR3, the full variable domain is KAGVTQTPRYLIKTRGQQVTLSCSPISGHRSVSWYQQTPGQGLQFLFEYFSETQRNKGNFPGRFSGRQFSNSRSEMNVSTLELGDSALYLCASSLSWTTQAGANVLTFGAGSRLTVL.